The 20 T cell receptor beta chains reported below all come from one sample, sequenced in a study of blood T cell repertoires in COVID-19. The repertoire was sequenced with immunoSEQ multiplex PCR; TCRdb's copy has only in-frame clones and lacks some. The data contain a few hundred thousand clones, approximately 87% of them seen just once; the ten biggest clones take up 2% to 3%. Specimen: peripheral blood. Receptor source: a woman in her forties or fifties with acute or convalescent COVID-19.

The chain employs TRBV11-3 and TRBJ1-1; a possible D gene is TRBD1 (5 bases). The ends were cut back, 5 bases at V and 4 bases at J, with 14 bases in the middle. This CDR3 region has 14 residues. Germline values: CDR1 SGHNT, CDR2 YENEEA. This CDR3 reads CASSRGGGSTEAFF. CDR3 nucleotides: TGTGCCAGCAGCCGCGGGGGGGGTAGCACTGAAGCTTTCTTT.

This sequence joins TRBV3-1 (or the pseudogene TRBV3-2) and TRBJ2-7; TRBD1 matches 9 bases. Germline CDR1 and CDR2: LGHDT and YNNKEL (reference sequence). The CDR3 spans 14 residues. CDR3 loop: CASSQTSGQGAFSV. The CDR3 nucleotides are TGTGCCAGCAGCCAAACCTCGGGACAGGGCGCCTTTTCCGTC.

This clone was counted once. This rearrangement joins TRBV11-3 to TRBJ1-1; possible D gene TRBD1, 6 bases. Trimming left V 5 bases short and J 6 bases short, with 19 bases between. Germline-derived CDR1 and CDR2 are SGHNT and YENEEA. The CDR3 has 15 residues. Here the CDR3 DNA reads TGTGCCAGCAGCGTAGGAGGTACAGGGAGTGCTGAAGCTTTCTTT. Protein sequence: CASSVGGTGSAEAFF.

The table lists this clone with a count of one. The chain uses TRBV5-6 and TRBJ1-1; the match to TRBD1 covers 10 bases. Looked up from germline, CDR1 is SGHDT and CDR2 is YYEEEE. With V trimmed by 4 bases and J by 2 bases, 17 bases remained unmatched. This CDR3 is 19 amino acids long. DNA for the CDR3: TGTGCCAGCAGCCGAGTCGACAGGGGGCGAGTGCGGATTAACACTGAAGCTTTCTTT. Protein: CASSRVDRGRVRINTEAFF.

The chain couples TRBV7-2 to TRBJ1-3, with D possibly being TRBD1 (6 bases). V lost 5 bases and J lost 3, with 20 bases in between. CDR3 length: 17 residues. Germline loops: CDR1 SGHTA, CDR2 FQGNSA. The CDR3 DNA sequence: TGTGCCAGCAGCCCATACAGGGCTTGGATAAATGGAAACACCATATATTTT. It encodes CASSPYRAWINGNTIYF.

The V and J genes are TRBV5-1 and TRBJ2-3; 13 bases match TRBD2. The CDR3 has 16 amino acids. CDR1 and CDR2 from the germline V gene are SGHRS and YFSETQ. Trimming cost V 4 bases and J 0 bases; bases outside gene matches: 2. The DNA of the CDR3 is TGCGCCAGCAGCGGACTAGCGGGAGTTAGCACAGATACGCAGTATTTT. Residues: CASSGLAGVSTDTQYF.

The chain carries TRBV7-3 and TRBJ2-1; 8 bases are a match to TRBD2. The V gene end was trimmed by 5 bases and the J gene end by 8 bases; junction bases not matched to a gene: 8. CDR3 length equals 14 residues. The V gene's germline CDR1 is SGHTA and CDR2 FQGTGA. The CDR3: CASSPGLVYDEQFF. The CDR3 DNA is TGTGCCAGCAGCCCGGGACTAGTTTACGATGAGCAGTTCTTC.

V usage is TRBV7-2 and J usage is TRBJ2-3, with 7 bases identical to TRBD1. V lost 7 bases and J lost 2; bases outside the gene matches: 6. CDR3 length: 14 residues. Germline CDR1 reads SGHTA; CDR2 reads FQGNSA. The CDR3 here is CASTLEGATDTQYF. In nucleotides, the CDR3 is TGTGCCAGCACCCTCGAGGGGGCCACAGATACGCAGTATTTT.

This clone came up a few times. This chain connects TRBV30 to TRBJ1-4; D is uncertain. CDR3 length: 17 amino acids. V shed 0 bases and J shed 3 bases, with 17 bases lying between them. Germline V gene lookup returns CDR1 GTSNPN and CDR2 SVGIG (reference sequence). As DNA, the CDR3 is TGTGCCTGGAGTGTCCGAGGGCGCGGGTTCGCTAATGAAAAACTGTTTTTT. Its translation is CAWSVRGRGFANEKLFF.

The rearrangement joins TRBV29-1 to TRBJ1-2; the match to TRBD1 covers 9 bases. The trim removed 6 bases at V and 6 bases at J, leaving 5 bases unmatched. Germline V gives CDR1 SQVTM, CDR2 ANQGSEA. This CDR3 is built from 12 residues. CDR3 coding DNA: TGCAGCGTAGCCGGGACAGGGAATGGCTACACCTTC. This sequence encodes CSVAGTGNGYTF.

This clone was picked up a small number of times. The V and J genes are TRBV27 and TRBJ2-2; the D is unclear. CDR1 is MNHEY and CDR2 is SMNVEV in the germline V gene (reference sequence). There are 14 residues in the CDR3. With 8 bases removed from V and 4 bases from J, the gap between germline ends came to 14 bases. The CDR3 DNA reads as TGTGCCAGCGAGCCCCCCTCGCGCACCGGGGAGCTGTTTTTT. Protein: CASEPPSRTGELFF.

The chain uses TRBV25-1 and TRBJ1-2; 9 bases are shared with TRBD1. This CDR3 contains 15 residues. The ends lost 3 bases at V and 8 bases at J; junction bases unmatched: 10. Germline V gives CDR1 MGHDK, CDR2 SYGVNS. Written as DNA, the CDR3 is TGTGCCAGCAGTGAGCCGGGACAGGGAAGTTTCGGCTACACCTTC. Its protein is CASSEPGQGSFGYTF.

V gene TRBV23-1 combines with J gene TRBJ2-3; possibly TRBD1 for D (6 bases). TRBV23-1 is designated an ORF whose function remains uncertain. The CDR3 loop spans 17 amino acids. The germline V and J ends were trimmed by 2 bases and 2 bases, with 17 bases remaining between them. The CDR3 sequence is CASSQQDSQTFTDTQYF. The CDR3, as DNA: TGCGCCAGCAGTCAACAGGACAGCCAGACGTTCACAGATACGCAGTATTTT.

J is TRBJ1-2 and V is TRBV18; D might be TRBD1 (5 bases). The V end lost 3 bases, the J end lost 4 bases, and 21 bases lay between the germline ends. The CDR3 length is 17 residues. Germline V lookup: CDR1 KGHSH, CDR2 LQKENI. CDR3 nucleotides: TGTGCCAGCTCACCGAGTCTAGCGCAGGGTAGGAGCTATGGCTACACCTTC. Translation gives CASSPSLAQGRSYGYTF.

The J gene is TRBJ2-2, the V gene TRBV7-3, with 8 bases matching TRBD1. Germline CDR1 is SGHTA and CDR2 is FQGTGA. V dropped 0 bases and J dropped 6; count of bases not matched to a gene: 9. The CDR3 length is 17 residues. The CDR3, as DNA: TGTGCCAGCAGCTTAACGAACAGGGGGGATTGGTCCGGGGAGCTGTTTTTT. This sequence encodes CASSLTNRGDWSGELFF. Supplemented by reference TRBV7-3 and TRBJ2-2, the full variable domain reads GAGVSQTPSNKVTEKGKYVELRCDPISGHTALYWYRQSLGQGPEFLIYFQGTGAADDSGLPNDRFFAVRPEGSVSTLKIQRTERGDSAVYLCASSLTNRGDWSGELFFGEGSRLTVL.

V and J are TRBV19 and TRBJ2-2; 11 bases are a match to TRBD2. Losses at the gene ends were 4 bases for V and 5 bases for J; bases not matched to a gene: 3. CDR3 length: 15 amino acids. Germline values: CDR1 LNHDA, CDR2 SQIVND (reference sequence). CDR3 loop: CASSKGLAETGELFF. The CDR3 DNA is TGTGCCAGTAGTAAGGGACTAGCGGAGACCGGGGAGCTGTTTTTT.

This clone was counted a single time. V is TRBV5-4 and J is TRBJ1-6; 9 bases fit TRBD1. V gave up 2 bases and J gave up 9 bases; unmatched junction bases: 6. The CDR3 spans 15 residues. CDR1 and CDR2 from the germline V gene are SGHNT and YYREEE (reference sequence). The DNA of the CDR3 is TGTGCCAGCAGCTTCCGGGACAGGGCCGGTTCACCCCTCCACTTT. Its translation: CASSFRDRAGSPLHF.

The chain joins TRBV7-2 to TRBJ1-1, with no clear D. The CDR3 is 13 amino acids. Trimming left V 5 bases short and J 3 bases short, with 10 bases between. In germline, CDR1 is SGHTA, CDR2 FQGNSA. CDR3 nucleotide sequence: TGTGCCAGCAGCCCCATGGAGGACACTGAAGCTTTCTTT. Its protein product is CASSPMEDTEAFF.

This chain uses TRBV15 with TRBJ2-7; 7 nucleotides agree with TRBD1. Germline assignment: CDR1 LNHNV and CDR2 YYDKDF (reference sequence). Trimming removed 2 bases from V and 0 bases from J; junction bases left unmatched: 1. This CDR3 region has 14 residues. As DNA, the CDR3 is TGTGCCACCAGCAGAAGGGACAGCTCCTACGAGCAGTACTTC. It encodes CATSRRDSSYEQYF.

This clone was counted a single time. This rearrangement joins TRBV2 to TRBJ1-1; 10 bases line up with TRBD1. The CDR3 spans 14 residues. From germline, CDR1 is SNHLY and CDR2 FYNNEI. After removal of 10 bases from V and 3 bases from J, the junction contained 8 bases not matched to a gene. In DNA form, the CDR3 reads TGTGCCACGATCGGGACAGGGGTGGACACTGAAGCTTTCTTT. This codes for CATIGTGVDTEAFF.